This TCR beta chain was identified during a study of beta chain features in type 1 diabetes. Study summary: In age, gender and cell yields, patients were similar to healthy donors. Study-level points and caveats: In all four CD4+ subsets, TCRB CDR3 length was significantly, moderately reduced in type 1 diabetes. TCRB rearrangement may or may not be influenced by HLA type; here this remained unresolved. In comparison with healthy donors, patients had naive, central memory and Treg TCRB repertoires that appeared more similar. Researchers cautioned that cDNA sequencing could over-represent cells with high TCR expression.

CDR1 is SGHTS, CDR2 YDEGEE, per germline. V lost 0 bases and J lost 0, with 13 bases in between. The CDR3 covers 16 residues. As for this clone: Its specificity is unknown.

The sequenced template was cDNA made from the entire isolated RNA. Repertoires were generated with immunoSEQ multiplex PCR, while TCRdb's copy carries only in-frame clones and drops some. The top ten hold roughly 0.11% of the sample, which has over 600,000 clones, 9.5% to 15% seen once. The source of this sequence is a man younger than 45 with type 1 diabetes. What was sequenced was naive CD4+ T cells from blood. V and J are TRBV5-8 and TRBJ2-7; D may be TRBD1 (5 bases). The CDR3 is CASSLEGAMPSYEQYF. CDR3 sequence (DNA): TGTGCCAGCAGCTTGGAAGGGGCAATGCCCTCCTACGAGCAGTACTTC.